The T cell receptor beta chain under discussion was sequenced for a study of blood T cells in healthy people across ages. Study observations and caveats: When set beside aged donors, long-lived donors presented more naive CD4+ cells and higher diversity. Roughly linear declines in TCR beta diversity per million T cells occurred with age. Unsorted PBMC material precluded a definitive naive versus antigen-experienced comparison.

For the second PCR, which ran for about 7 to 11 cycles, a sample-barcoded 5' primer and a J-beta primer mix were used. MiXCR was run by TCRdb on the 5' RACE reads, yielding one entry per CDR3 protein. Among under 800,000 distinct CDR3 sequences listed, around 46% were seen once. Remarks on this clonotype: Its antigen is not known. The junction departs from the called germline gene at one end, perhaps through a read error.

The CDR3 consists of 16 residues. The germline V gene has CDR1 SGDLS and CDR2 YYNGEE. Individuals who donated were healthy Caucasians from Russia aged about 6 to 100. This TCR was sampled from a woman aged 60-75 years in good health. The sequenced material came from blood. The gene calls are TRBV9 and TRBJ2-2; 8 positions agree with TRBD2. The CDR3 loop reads CVSSKTGTRESGELFF. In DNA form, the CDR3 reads TGTGTCAGCAGCAAAACCGGGACTAGAGAGTCCGGGGAGCTGTTTTTT.